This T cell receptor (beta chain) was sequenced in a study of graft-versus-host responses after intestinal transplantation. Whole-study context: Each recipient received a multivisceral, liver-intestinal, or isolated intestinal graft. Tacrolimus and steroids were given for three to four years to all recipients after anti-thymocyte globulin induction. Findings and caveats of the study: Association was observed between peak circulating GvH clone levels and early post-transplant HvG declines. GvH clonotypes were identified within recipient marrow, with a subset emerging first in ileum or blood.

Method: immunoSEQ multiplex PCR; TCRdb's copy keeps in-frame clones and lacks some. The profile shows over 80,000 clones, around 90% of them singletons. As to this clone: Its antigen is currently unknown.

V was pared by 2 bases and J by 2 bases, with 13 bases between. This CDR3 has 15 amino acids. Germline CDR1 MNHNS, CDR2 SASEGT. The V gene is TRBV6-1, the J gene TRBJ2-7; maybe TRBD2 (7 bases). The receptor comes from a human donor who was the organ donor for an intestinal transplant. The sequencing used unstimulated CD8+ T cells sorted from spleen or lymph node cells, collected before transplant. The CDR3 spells CASSEWRGLTYEQYF. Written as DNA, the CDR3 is TGTGCCAGCAGTGAATGGCGGGGGCTAACCTACGAGCAGTACTTC.